Reported below is one TCR beta chain. The record originates from a study of blood T cell repertoires in COVID-19. Across the study: Acute and convalescent COVID-19 samples came from the United States, Italy and Spain. The cDNA or gDNA used as material had been derived from T cells, B-cell-depleted T cells, or PBMCs.

Germline CDR1 is MDHEN and CDR2 is SYDVKM. V was shortened by 6 bases and J by 5 bases, with 14 bases between the two germline ends. The CDR3 extends over 15 amino acids. The authors' processing: Scientists estimated how many nucleated cells there were by amplifying reference gene primers. Some clones are missing from TCRdb's copy, which holds only in-frame ones; the method was immunoSEQ multiplex PCR. Clone size and V and J calls were adopted from that table, with D and trimming inferred from the DNA. The data hold approximately 240,000 clones, with 70% to 90% observed a single time. The specimen was peripheral blood. V usage is TRBV28 and J usage is TRBJ1-6; TRBD1 might be the D (6 bases). This clonotype was sampled from a man aged 45-65 years who had recovered from COVID-19. This CDR3 reads CASSPGQIDNSPLHF. The DNA for the CDR3 is TGTGCCAGCAGCCCCGGACAGATCGATAATTCACCCCTCCACTTT.